These 25 T cell receptor beta chains came from one sample sequenced in a study of blood T cell repertoires in COVID-19. Measured with immunoSEQ multiplex PCR; TCRdb has only the in-frame clones, and not every one. The sample comprises roughly 290,000 clones, around 89% of which are singletons, and around an eighth rests with the top ten. Sequences were obtained from peripheral blood. The receptors were sampled from a woman in her fifties or sixties with acute or convalescent COVID-19.

V usage is TRBV19 and J usage is TRBJ1-1; 8 nucleotides match TRBD1. CDR1 LNHDA and CDR2 SQIVND come from the germline V gene (reference sequence). Unmatched junction bases numbered 22, after V lost 2 bases and J lost 11 bases. The CDR3 runs to 18 residues. CDR3 protein: CASSINGRTGFASHPAFF. The CDR3 coding sequence is TGTGCCAGTAGTATAAATGGTCGGACAGGGTTTGCAAGTCATCCGGCTTTCTTT.

The chain couples TRBV12-3 or TRBV12-4 to TRBJ1-2; TRBD1 is a possible D gene (5 bases). V lost 7 bases and J lost 4, with 10 bases in between. The CDR3 runs 12 residues. The CDR3: CASTRGGYGYTF. The CDR3 coding sequence is TGTGCCAGCACCCGGGGGGGCTATGGCTACACCTTC.

In DNA, the CDR3 is TGCAGTGCTAGTTTCAGGGGTACTAATGAAAAACTGTTTTTT. It is translated as CSASFRGTNEKLFF. The gene calls are TRBV20-1 and TRBJ1-4; tentative D call: TRBD1 (6 bases). Germline V gene sequence: CDR1 DFQATT, CDR2 SNEGSKA (reference sequence). V lost 3 bases and J lost 2, with 10 bases in between. The CDR3 consists of 14 residues.

This chain links TRBV11-3 with TRBJ2-1, with TRBD1 as a possible D gene (5 bases). Germline loops: CDR1 SGHNT, CDR2 YENEEA. This CDR3 has 14 residues. Trimming left V 4 bases short and J 0 bases short, with 7 bases between. The CDR3 reads CASSSQGSYNEQFF. CDR3 DNA: TGTGCCAGCAGCTCTCAGGGCTCCTACAATGAGCAGTTCTTC.

As DNA, the CDR3 is TGTGCCAGCTCTGGGACTAGCGGTGAGGATACGCAGTATTTT. This encodes CASSGTSGEDTQYF. This chain connects TRBV18 to TRBJ2-3, with 11 bases matching TRBD2. The CDR3 has 14 residues. V shed 6 bases, J shed 6 bases, and the junction held 5 bases outside the gene matches. Germline lookup yields CDR1 KGHSH and CDR2 LQKENI.

A word on this clone: Likely a read error: the CDR3 ends without its conserved phenylalanine or tryptophan. The DNA is left out, because the CDR3 cannot be placed on it with certainty; the CDR3 is given as TCRdb lists it. The chain combines TRBV6-2 or TRBV6-3 with TRBJ2-7; the table assigns TRBD1, which was not confirmed against the DNA. The CDR3 spans 11 amino acids, including both terminal residues. In germline, CDR1 is MNHEY, CDR2 SVGEGT. The CDR3 here is CASSTGQGCVL.

V is TRBV18 and J is TRBJ2-2; D ambiguous. The CDR3 consists of 15 residues. V shed 6 bases and J shed 5 bases, with 16 bases lying between them. Germline V lookup: CDR1 KGHSH, CDR2 LQKENI. The CDR3 DNA reads TGTGCCAGCTCGCCGCAACCAGCGTATACCGGGGAGCTGTTTTTT. Translated: CASSPQPAYTGELFF.

The CDR3 loop is CASSYGSSTDTQYF. The CDR3 coding sequence is TGTGCCAGCAGTTATGGGAGTAGCACAGATACGCAGTATTTT. This chain links TRBV6-5 with TRBJ2-3; TRBD2 is a possible D gene (5 bases). The CDR3 runs to 14 residues. V lost 3 bases and J lost 0, with 7 bases in between. The germline V gene encodes CDR1 MNHEY and CDR2 SVGAGI.

The V gene is TRBV21-1, the J gene TRBJ2-7; the D call in the table, TRBD1, was not verified against the DNA. TRBV21-1 is recorded as a pseudogene. This CDR3 region has 20 residues. The CDR3 sequence is CASTKKPGEPGQGSPGEQYF. The CDR3 coding sequence is TGTGCCAGCACCAAAAAGCCGGGTGAACCGGGACAGGGCAGCCCCGGCGAGCAGTACTTC.

J is TRBJ1-6 and V is TRBV19, with D perhaps matching TRBD1 (6 bases). The V and J ends lost 5 bases and 6 bases respectively, with 17 bases between them. CDR3 length: 16 residues. The V gene's germline CDR1 is LNHDA and CDR2 SQIVND (reference sequence). The CDR3 DNA follows: TGTGCCAGTAGTCTGAGCGGGACACCAATTAATTCACCCCTCCACTTT. The encoded protein is CASSLSGTPINSPLHF.

The V and J genes are TRBV11-1 and TRBJ2-3; TRBD2 matches at 14 bases. The CDR3 sequence is 16 residues long. The V segment lost 0 bases and the J segment 7 bases; nucleotides outside the gene matches: 3. Germline lookup yields CDR1 SGHAT and CDR2 FQDESV (reference sequence). The CDR3 region is CASSLAGLAGENTQYF. In DNA, the CDR3 is TGTGCCAGCAGCTTAGCGGGACTAGCGGGAGAAAATACGCAGTATTTT.

This clone was observed once. The J gene is TRBJ1-5, the V gene TRBV7-2; D unclear. This CDR3 has 15 amino acids. V was pared by 5 bases and J by 3 bases, with 14 bases between. CDR1 and CDR2 from the germline V gene are SGHTA and FQGNSA. Here the CDR3 DNA reads TGTGCCAGCAGCCGCTCCGGAGACCTCAATCAGCCCCAGCATTTT. Translation: CASSRSGDLNQPQHF.

The genes are TRBV7-2 and TRBJ2-7, with a weak D call TRBD1 (5 bases). Looked up from germline, CDR1 is SGHTA and CDR2 is FQGNSA. The CDR3 covers 14 residues. V was shortened by 4 bases and J by 0 bases, with 10 bases between the two germline ends. The CDR3: CASSWGQGSYEQYF. In DNA form, the CDR3 reads TGTGCCAGCAGCTGGGGCCAAGGCTCCTACGAGCAGTACTTC.

V is TRBV19 and J is TRBJ2-1; 7 positions match TRBD1. CDR1 is LNHDA, CDR2 SQIVND, per germline (reference sequence). The CDR3 length is 16 residues. V lost 5 bases and J lost 9; bases outside the gene matches: 16. CDR3 sequence reads: CASSLGDRVGAGEQFF. The CDR3 DNA reads as TGTGCCAGTAGTTTGGGGGACAGAGTAGGCGCGGGTGAGCAGTTCTTC.

This clone was detected only once. V is TRBV4-3 and J is TRBJ2-3; D unresolved. Germline assignment: CDR1 LGHNA and CDR2 YSLEER. V was shortened by 0 bases and J by 0 bases, with 13 bases between the two germline ends. CDR3 size: 17 residues. This chain's CDR3 is CASSQDVQRESTDTQYF. The DNA of the CDR3 is TGCGCCAGCAGCCAAGATGTTCAACGCGAGAGCACAGATACGCAGTATTTT.

Here the CDR3 reads CASSALSSTGELFF. CDR3 DNA: TGTGCCAGCAGTGCCCTCAGTTCCACCGGGGAGCTGTTTTTT. The chain couples TRBV6-4 to TRBJ2-2; D remains unclear. Germline assignment: CDR1 MRHNA and CDR2 SNTAGT. Trimming cost V 4 bases and J 4 bases, with 10 bases left between them. The CDR3 contains 14 residues.

J is TRBJ2-7 and V is TRBV4-2; 8 bases match TRBD1. The CDR3 is made up of 15 amino acids. Per germline, CDR1 LGHNA and CDR2 YNFKEQ. The V segment lost 0 bases and the J segment 3 bases; nucleotides outside the gene matches: 4. CDR3 in DNA: TGTGCCAGCAGCCAAGATGGGACAGGAAACTACGAGCAGTACTTC. This encodes CASSQDGTGNYEQYF.

This clone was found once. The chain carries TRBV7-8 and TRBJ2-1; the match to TRBD2 covers 7 bases. This CDR3 comprises 16 residues. With 5 bases clipped from V and 5 bases from J, the junction kept 12 bases outside the gene matches. CDR1 and CDR2 from the germline V gene are SGHVS and FQNEAQ. CDR3 DNA: TGTGCCAGCAGCCCCACCTGGGCGGGGGTCAACAATGAGCAGTTCTTC. It yields the protein CASSPTWAGVNNEQFF.

The V and J genes are TRBV5-1 and TRBJ1-2, with 10 bases aligning to TRBD1. Germline V CDR1 and CDR2: SGHRS, YFSETQ. V was pared by 4 bases and J by 4 bases, with 10 bases of the junction left unmatched. CDR3 length: 16 residues. CDR3 sequence (DNA): TGCGCCAGCAGCGCCTCGACAGGGGGCAGAAGCTATGGCTACACCTTC. As protein: CASSASTGGRSYGYTF.

This chain joins TRBV27 and TRBJ2-1; 8 positions match TRBD2. This CDR3 has 15 amino acids. Germline assignment: CDR1 MNHEY and CDR2 SMNVEV (reference sequence). V was clipped by 5 bases and J by 2 bases; unmatched bases: 5. CDR3 sequence: CASSDGTRAYNEQFF. CDR3 bases: TGTGCCAGCAGTGACGGGACTAGGGCCTACAATGAGCAGTTCTTC.

With regard to this clone: This sample also contains other DNA sequences that code for the same CDR3. The chain uses TRBV28 and TRBJ2-7, with D maybe TRBD2 (5 bases). Germline CDR1 is MDHEN and CDR2 is SYDVKM. With 2 bases removed from V and 4 bases from J, the gap between germline ends came to 6 bases. The CDR3 runs to 12 residues. CDR3 DNA sequence: TGTGCCAGCAGTTTACCGGGGTACGAGCAGTACTTC. It is translated as CASSLPGYEQYF. The full variable domain, in which reference TRBV28 and TRBJ2-7 provide the parts outside the CDR3, is DVKVTQSSRYLVKRTGEKVFLECVQDMDHENMFWYRQDPGLGLRLIYFSYDVKMKEKGDIPEGYSVSREKKERFSLILESASTNQTSMYLCASSLPGYEQYFGPGTRLTVT.

Concerning this clone itself: The sample has other DNA sequences that encode this CDR3 too. The chain carries TRBV5-1 and TRBJ1-2, with TRBD1 matching 7 bases. V lost 0 bases and J lost 4; bases outside the gene matches: 3. The germline CDR1 and CDR2 sequences are SGHRS and YFSETQ. The CDR3 loop spans 14 amino acids. The DNA of the CDR3 is TGCGCCAGCAGCTTGGACAGGGGCGGCTATGGCTACACCTTC. Amino acids: CASSLDRGGYGYTF.

This chain links TRBV12-3 or TRBV12-4 with TRBJ2-1, with D unclear. The germline V and J ends were trimmed by 7 bases and 5 bases, with 9 bases remaining between them. The CDR3 covers 12 residues. CDR3 protein: CASTPGHNEQFF. Here the CDR3 DNA reads TGTGCCAGCACCCCTGGCCACAATGAGCAGTTCTTC.

The chain has TRBV9 and TRBJ2-7, with a tentative D call TRBD1 (6 bases). CDR1 is SGDLS, CDR2 YYNGEE, per germline. The CDR3 totals 15 residues. The V and J ends lost 0 bases and 3 bases respectively, with 13 bases between them. CDR3 loop: CASSVVGGNSYEQYF. CDR3 bases: TGTGCCAGCAGCGTAGTTGGGGGCAACAGCTACGAGCAGTACTTC. Full variable domain (rest looked up from reference TRBV9 and TRBJ2-7): DSGVTQTPKHLITATGQRVTLRCSPRSGDLSVYWYQQSLDQGLQFLIQYYNGEERAKGNILERFSAQQFPDLHSELNLSSLELGDSALYFCASSVVGGNSYEQYFGPGTRLTVT.

This chain connects TRBV4-1 to TRBJ2-2; 9 bases match TRBD1. The CDR3 totals 14 residues. Trimming removed 4 bases from V and 8 bases from J; junction bases left unmatched: 5. The germline CDR1 and CDR2 sequences are MGHRA and YSYEKL. The CDR3 reads CASSRGQGQGELFF. The CDR3 DNA follows: TGCGCCAGCAGCCGAGGACAGGGGCAAGGGGAGCTGTTTTTT.